The 4 T cell receptor beta chains reported below all come from one sample, sequenced in a study of cytomegalovirus exposure and HLA in healthy donors. This PCR relied on a set of 60 Vbeta primers and 13 Jbeta primers. Produced via immunoSEQ multiplex PCR; TCRdb's table is partial and in-frame only. The sample features about 130,000 clones, with more than 1% in its top ten. The sequencing input was PBMCs. Receptor source: a man younger than 35 in good health and CMV-seronegative.

The CDR3 reads CAISESLAAQYF. The CDR3 DNA is TGTGCCATCAGTGAGTCCTTAGCTGCGCAGTATTTT. The chain carries TRBV10-3 and TRBJ2-3; D remains unclear. Germline lookup yields CDR1 ENHRY and CDR2 SYGVKD. Trimming cost V 0 bases and J 10 bases, with 8 bases left between them. The CDR3 length is 12 residues.

The chain is built from TRBV6-1 and TRBJ2-2; D is unclear. V lost 2 bases, J lost 4 bases, and 11 bases lay in between. CDR1 MNHNS and CDR2 SASEGT come from the germline V gene. The CDR3 contains 15 residues. CDR3 coding DNA: TGTGCCAGCAGTGAATACCAGGATCCCACCGGGGAGCTGTTTTTT. Translated, it gives CASSEYQDPTGELFF.

The genes are TRBV28 and TRBJ1-5, with TRBD1 identical over 8 bases. J gave up 8 bases and V 7 bases, and 13 bases lay outside the gene matches. Germline assignment: CDR1 MDHEN and CDR2 SYDVKM. CDR3 length equals 15 residues. DNA for the CDR3: TGTGCCAGCAACAGAGACCAGGGGGCCCTCGAGCCCCAGCATTTT. Amino acids: CASNRDQGALEPQHF.

The rearrangement links TRBV6-5 to TRBJ2-1, with 9 bases matching TRBD2. The germline gives CDR1 MNHEY, CDR2 SVGAGI. After removal of 10 bases from V and 7 bases from J, the junction contained 11 bases not matched to a gene. The CDR3 length is 14 residues. The CDR3 here is CAIHPGTSSNEQFF. The CDR3 nucleotides read TGTGCCATCCATCCGGGGACTAGCTCAAATGAGCAGTTCTTC.